Detailed here is one T cell receptor beta chain. This record belongs to a study of blood T cell repertoires in COVID-19. Repertoires were generated with immunoSEQ multiplex PCR, while TCRdb's copy carries only in-frame clones and drops some. The data contain around 250,000 clones, around nine tenths of them singletons. From germline, CDR1 is SEHNR and CDR2 FQNEAQ (reference sequence). This CDR3 has 16 amino acids. The V gene lost 1 base and the J gene lost 1 base, with 13 bases spanning the gap. The source of this sequence is a woman in her forties or fifties who had recovered from COVID-19. Sequences were obtained from PBMCs or T cells enriched from blood (not recorded which). The chain joins TRBV7-9 to TRBJ1-1, with a possible D match to TRBD1 (5 bases). CDR3 sequence: CASSLDRGTRNTEAFF. CDR3 nucleotides: TGTGCCAGCAGCTTAGATCGGGGGACGAGGAACACTGAAGCTTTCTTT. Supplemented by reference TRBV7-9 and TRBJ1-1, the full variable domain reads DTGVSQNPRHKITKRGQNVTFRCDPISEHNRLYWYRQTLGQGPEFLTYFQNEAQLEKSRLLSDRFSAERPKGSFSTLEIQRTEQGDSAMYLCASSLDRGTRNTEAFFGQGTRLTVV.